This entry features one TCR beta chain sequence. Additional DNA sequences in this sample encode the identical CDR3. The sample originates from a study of blood T cell repertoires in COVID-19. Data came from immunoSEQ multiplex PCR; TCRdb stores just in-frame clones and leaves some out. Of about 180,000 clones listed, about 80% are singletons. Germline values: CDR1 LNHDA, CDR2 SQIVND (reference sequence). CDR3 length equals 13 residues. With 6 bases clipped from V and 3 bases from J, the junction kept 4 bases outside the gene matches. This receptor was identified in a woman aged 70-85 years with acute or convalescent COVID-19. The chain couples TRBV19 to TRBJ2-7; TRBD1 agrees at 8 bases. The sequencing input was peripheral blood. CDR3: CASSPGGNYEQYF. In DNA form, the CDR3 reads TGTGCCAGTAGCCCAGGGGGCAACTACGAGCAGTACTTC.